Listed below are T cell receptor beta chains from one sample, sequenced in a study of cytomegalovirus exposure and HLA in healthy donors. Profiling relied on immunoSEQ multiplex PCR, and the TCRdb table lists in-frame clones only, not all of them. Across 200,000 or so clones, the top ten clones capture approximately 0.74% of the sample. The sample consisted of PBMCs. The receptors were sampled from a boy younger than 18 in good health and CMV-seronegative. Each CDR3 is given with its conserved first and last residue. The D gene is left open where the match is weak.

d_call: .
v_call: TRBV11-2
j_call: TRBJ2-5
cdr3_nt: TGTGCCAGCAGCTTAGGGCCTAGTTCAGAGACCCAGTACTTC
cdr3_aa: CASSLGPSSETQYF

d_call: .
v_call: TRBV29-1
j_call: TRBJ1-5
cdr3_nt: TGCAGCGTTGGAGATCAGCCCCAGCATTTT
cdr3_aa: CSVGDQPQHF

d_call: TRBD1
v_call: TRBV30
j_call: TRBJ1-1
cdr3_nt: TGTGCCGGTACAGGGGGCACGACCACTGAAGCTTTCTTT
cdr3_aa: CAGTGGTTTEAFF

d_call: TRBD2
v_call: TRBV27
j_call: TRBJ2-3
cdr3_nt: TGTGCCAGCAGTTTACTCCCGGGGGGGATAGATACGCAGTATTTT
cdr3_aa: CASSLLPGGIDTQYF

d_call: .
v_call: TRBV30
j_call: TRBJ2-7
cdr3_nt: TGTGCCTGGAGTCCCTATCTGGGGGGGGCTGACGAGCAGTACTTC
cdr3_aa: CAWSPYLGGADEQYF

d_call: TRBD1
v_call: TRBV2
j_call: TRBJ1-3
cdr3_nt: TGTGCCAGCAGTCTAGACAGGGAGGACTCTGGAGACACCATATATTTT
cdr3_aa: CASSLDREDSGDTIYF

d_call: .
v_call: TRBV4-2
j_call: TRBJ2-7
cdr3_nt: TGTGCCAGCAGCCAACTACAGGGAGTTTTCGCCTACGAGCAGTACTTC
cdr3_aa: CASSQLQGVFAYEQYF

d_call: TRBD2
v_call: TRBV6-5
j_call: TRBJ2-3
cdr3_nt: TGTGCCAGCAGTTACCGCAGCGGGGGCACAGATACGCAGTATTTT
cdr3_aa: CASSYRSGGTDTQYF

d_call: TRBD1
v_call: TRBV11-2
j_call: TRBJ1-4
cdr3_nt: TGTGCCAGCAGCTCCCTGAGGGGGCCCCTCGCAACTAATGAAAAACTGTTTTTT
cdr3_aa: CASSSLRGPLATNEKLFF

d_call: TRBD2
v_call: TRBV4-2
j_call: TRBJ2-1
cdr3_nt: TGTGCCAGCAGCCAAGATTCGGAAATAACTAGCGGGGCCGACAATGAGCAGTTCTTC
cdr3_aa: CASSQDSEITSGADNEQFF

d_call: .
v_call: TRBV9
j_call: TRBJ1-2
cdr3_nt: TGTGCCAGCAGCGTCCTCCAGGGGAGTGGCTACACCTTC
cdr3_aa: CASSVLQGSGYTF

d_call: .
v_call: TRBV25-1
j_call: TRBJ2-5
cdr3_nt: TGTGCCAGCAGTGATCCCGGGAGCCAAGAGACCCAGTACTTC
cdr3_aa: CASSDPGSQETQYF

d_call: .
v_call: TRBV14
j_call: TRBJ1-6
cdr3_nt: TGTGCCAGCAGCCAAGATATAGGCAGGGTGAATTCACCCCTCCACTTT
cdr3_aa: CASSQDIGRVNSPLHF

d_call: TRBD1
v_call: TRBV4-3
j_call: TRBJ1-2
cdr3_nt: TGCGCCAGCAGCCAAAGACAGGGGAGTCAAAACTATGGCTACACCTTC
cdr3_aa: CASSQRQGSQNYGYTF

d_call: TRBD1
v_call: TRBV9
j_call: TRBJ1-1
cdr3_nt: TGTGCCAGCAGCTCCTTGACAGGGGGCGTCACTGAAGCTTTCTTT
cdr3_aa: CASSSLTGGVTEAFF

d_call: .
v_call: TRBV18
j_call: TRBJ2-7
cdr3_nt: TGTGCCAGCTCACCACTTATCTCCTACGAGCAGTACTTC
cdr3_aa: CASSPLISYEQYF

d_call: .
v_call: TRBV5-1
j_call: TRBJ2-7
cdr3_nt: TGCGCCAGCAGCTTGGATGCCGCGAACCCCTACGAGCAGTACTTC
cdr3_aa: CASSLDAANPYEQYF

d_call: TRBD1
v_call: TRBV30
j_call: TRBJ2-7
cdr3_nt: TGTGCCTGGGGAACAGGGGGCTCGTACGAGCAGTACTTC
cdr3_aa: CAWGTGGSYEQYF

d_call: TRBD1
v_call: TRBV5-4
j_call: TRBJ1-1
cdr3_nt: TGTGCCAGCACCAGCAGGGGGCGAGGCACTGAAGCTTTCTTT
cdr3_aa: CASTSRGRGTEAFF

d_call: TRBD1
v_call: TRBV7-9
j_call: TRBJ2-3
cdr3_nt: TGTGCCAGCAGCTTAACACAGGGGGCGACAGATACGCAGTATTTT
cdr3_aa: CASSLTQGATDTQYF

d_call: .
v_call: TRBV6-1
j_call: TRBJ1-1
cdr3_nt: TGTGCCAGCAGTAACCGGGAAAGAGGAAACACTGAAGCTTTCTTT
cdr3_aa: CASSNRERGNTEAFF

d_call: TRBD2
v_call: TRBV30
j_call: TRBJ2-5
cdr3_nt: TGTGCCTGGAACCCGGGAGGTCAAGAGACCCAGTACTTC
cdr3_aa: CAWNPGGQETQYF

d_call: TRBD2
v_call: TRBV5-4
j_call: TRBJ2-3
cdr3_nt: TGTGCCAGCAGATTGGGGGGGGCAGATACGCAGTATTTT
cdr3_aa: CASRLGGADTQYF

d_call: .
v_call: TRBV7-3
j_call: TRBJ1-2
cdr3_nt: TGTGCCAGCAGCTTAATGGCGGGGGCTGACTATGGCTACACCTTC
cdr3_aa: CASSLMAGADYGYTF

d_call: .
v_call: TRBV27
j_call: TRBJ2-5
cdr3_nt: TGTGCCAGCAGGGGGGGAGAGACCCAGTACTTC
cdr3_aa: CASRGGETQYF

d_call: TRBD1
v_call: TRBV4-1
j_call: TRBJ1-4
cdr3_nt: TGCGCCAGCAGCCAAAAGGGATACAGGGGGAGAACTTCTAATGAAAAACTGTTTTTT
cdr3_aa: CASSQKGYRGRTSNEKLFF

d_call: .
v_call: TRBV9
j_call: TRBJ2-5
cdr3_nt: TGTGCCAGCAGTAGACGGGGGACCTCCCAAGAGACCCAGTACTTC
cdr3_aa: CASSRRGTSQETQYF

d_call: .
v_call: TRBV2
j_call: TRBJ1-5
cdr3_nt: TGTGCCAGCAGTGAAGGACAGGACCAGCATTTT
cdr3_aa: CASSEGQDQHF

d_call: .
v_call: TRBV15
j_call: TRBJ2-3
cdr3_nt: TGTGCCAGCAGCGCGCGGCAGGGGCGGGCGTCAGATACGCAGTATTTT
cdr3_aa: CASSARQGRASDTQYF

d_call: .
v_call: TRBV7-9
j_call: TRBJ2-1
cdr3_nt: TGTGCCAGCAGCTTAGTAAGCGGATCCTCCTACAATGAGCAGTTCTTC
cdr3_aa: CASSLVSGSSYNEQFF

d_call: TRBD1
v_call: TRBV5-1
j_call: TRBJ2-3
cdr3_nt: TGCGCCAGCAGCTTGGCCCCGGACAGGGGTGCAGATACGCAGTATTTT
cdr3_aa: CASSLAPDRGADTQYF

d_call: .
v_call: TRBV2
j_call: TRBJ1-5
cdr3_nt: TGTGCCAGCAGGACCCCCCCCCTACAGGGCGGGCAGCCCCAGCATTTT
cdr3_aa: CASRTPPLQGGQPQHF

d_call: .
v_call: TRBV5-1
j_call: TRBJ1-5
cdr3_nt: TGCGCCAGCAGCTTGGGCCAGGCCAATCAGCCCCAGCATTTT
cdr3_aa: CASSLGQANQPQHF

d_call: .
v_call: TRBV6-1
j_call: TRBJ1-1
cdr3_nt: TGTGCCAGCAGTGAATGGCCGAACACTGAAGCTTTCTTT
cdr3_aa: CASSEWPNTEAFF

d_call: TRBD2
v_call: TRBV19
j_call: TRBJ2-2
cdr3_nt: TGTGCCAGTAGTATTGGCGGGGGTCTGTCCGGGGAGCTGTTTTTT
cdr3_aa: CASSIGGGLSGELFF

d_call: .
v_call: TRBV6-5
j_call: TRBJ1-5
cdr3_nt: TGTGCCAGCAGTTACTCGCGGGATCAGCCCCAGCATTTT
cdr3_aa: CASSYSRDQPQHF

d_call: .
v_call: TRBV6-1
j_call: TRBJ2-5
cdr3_nt: TGTGCCAGCAGGCGGGAGACCCAGTACTTC
cdr3_aa: CASRRETQYF

d_call: TRBD2
v_call: TRBV9
j_call: TRBJ2-1
cdr3_nt: TGTGCCAGCAGCCCCCGGGCGGGGGATGAGCAGTTCTTC
cdr3_aa: CASSPRAGDEQFF

d_call: TRBD1
v_call: TRBV27
j_call: TRBJ1-1
cdr3_nt: TGTGCCAGCAGTTCAAACAGGGGGCGTTGGAAAGAAGCTTTCTTT
cdr3_aa: CASSSNRGRWKEAFF

d_call: TRBD2
v_call: TRBV6-5
j_call: TRBJ2-2
cdr3_nt: TGTGCCAGCAGTTCTAGCGGGGGGTGGGCCGGGGAGCTGTTTTTT
cdr3_aa: CASSSSGGWAGELFF

d_call: .
v_call: TRBV5-5
j_call: TRBJ2-1
cdr3_nt: TGTGCCAGCAGCTTGGTTAGCGGCTCCTACAATGAGCAGTTCTTC
cdr3_aa: CASSLVSGSYNEQFF

d_call: .
v_call: TRBV9
j_call: TRBJ2-3
cdr3_nt: TGTGCCAGCAGCGTAGGGCTAGCGACCACAGATACGCAGTATTTT
cdr3_aa: CASSVGLATTDTQYF

d_call: TRBD2
v_call: TRBV7-9
j_call: TRBJ2-4
cdr3_nt: TGTGCCAGCAGCCCCGGCCCGGGACTAGCGGGGGGGCCGAGAAACATTCAGTACTTC
cdr3_aa: CASSPGPGLAGGPRNIQYF

d_call: .
v_call: TRBV7-8
j_call: TRBJ1-2
cdr3_nt: TGTGCCAGCAGCCCCCCCCCGGGACAACCTAACTATGGCTACACCTTC
cdr3_aa: CASSPPPGQPNYGYTF

d_call: TRBD2
v_call: TRBV5-6
j_call: TRBJ2-1
cdr3_nt: TGTGCCAGCAGCCCCGTTTGGGTAGCGGGGGGAGGTGAGCAGTTCTTC
cdr3_aa: CASSPVWVAGGGEQFF